The 23 T cell receptor beta chains below were found in one sample sequenced in a study of cytomegalovirus exposure and HLA in healthy donors. The PCR contained 60 Vbeta and 13 Jbeta primers. Sequenced by immunoSEQ multiplex PCR; TCRdb stores in-frame clones only, minus some. This table has approximately 210,000 clones, under 85% appearing once. The sequenced sample consisted of PBMCs. These receptors were obtained from a woman between 50 and 59 years old in good health and CMV-seropositive.

The chain employs TRBV18 and TRBJ1-2, with D unclear. CDR1 is KGHSH and CDR2 is LQKENI in the germline V gene. The CDR3 consists of 13 residues. Trimming took off 3 bases at V and 8 bases at J, with 13 bases between the two ends. Written as DNA, the CDR3 is TGTGCCAGCTCACCCGACACGGTCGGCGGCTACACCTTC. It encodes CASSPDTVGGYTF.

The chain couples TRBV14 to TRBJ2-1; 12 bases line up with TRBD2. Germline-derived CDR1 and CDR2 are SGHDN and FVKESK. V trimming: 4 bases; J trimming: 6 bases; junction bases outside the gene matches: 7. The CDR3 has 16 residues. The CDR3 DNA sequence: TGTGCCAGCAGCCGCGTACTACTAGCGGGGGGCAATGAGCAGTTCTTC. This translates into CASSRVLLAGGNEQFF.

V and J are TRBV9 and TRBJ1-3, with a tentative D call TRBD1 (6 bases). The ends were cut back, 3 bases at V and 0 bases at J, with 16 bases in the middle. This CDR3 comprises 17 residues. Germline V gene data show CDR1 as SGDLS and CDR2 as YYNGEE. The CDR3 DNA reads TGTGCCAGCAGCGAGGGAGCCGGGACAAGCTCTGGAAACACCATATATTTT. Amino acid sequence: CASSEGAGTSSGNTIYF.

This chain joins TRBV23-1 and TRBJ1-4; perhaps TRBD1 as D (6 bases). TRBV23-1 is marked as an open reading frame, function uncertain. The CDR3 is 16 amino acids. The V gene lost 7 bases and the J gene lost 8 bases, with 23 bases spanning the gap. CDR3 sequence reads: CASIPRGWAPKEKLFF. The CDR3 coding sequence is TGCGCCAGCATCCCCAGGGGCTGGGCTCCGAAGGAAAAACTGTTTTTT.

The chain is built from TRBV10-3 and TRBJ2-7; D not resolved. The CDR3 runs 11 residues. Germline loops: CDR1 ENHRY, CDR2 SYGVKD. V was trimmed by 1 base and J by 5 bases, leaving 3 bases between them. In DNA, the CDR3 is TGTGCCATCAGTGAGTTCGACGAGCAGTACTTC. It yields the protein CAISEFDEQYF.

V and J are TRBV25-1 and TRBJ1-5; no firm D call. The CDR3 sequence is 14 residues long. CDR1 is MGHDK, CDR2 SYGVNS, per germline. V was cut by 0 bases and J by 6 bases, with 9 bases left in between. As DNA, the CDR3 is TGTGCCAGCAGTGAATACTACCGTAGTCAGCCCCAGCATTTT. Protein sequence: CASSEYYRSQPQHF.

The rearrangement uses TRBV9 and TRBJ1-2, with a weak D call TRBD1 (6 bases). Germline V gene sequence: CDR1 SGDLS, CDR2 YYNGEE. The CDR3 contains 14 residues. Deletions cut 4 bases from V and 6 bases from J, with 16 bases between. CDR3 region: CASSPRTVSNGYTF. CDR3 DNA: TGTGCCAGCAGCCCCCGGACAGTTTCTAATGGCTACACCTTC.

The genes are TRBV11-2 and TRBJ1-2; 11 bases fit TRBD1. This CDR3 has 15 residues. Germline values: CDR1 SGHAT, CDR2 FQNNGV. With 1 base clipped from V and 6 bases from J, the junction kept 4 bases outside the gene matches. Here the CDR3 reads CASSLGTGGADGYTF. CDR3 in DNA: TGTGCCAGCAGCTTAGGGACAGGGGGCGCGGATGGCTACACCTTC.

This chain uses TRBV18 with TRBJ2-1; TRBD2 agrees at 9 bases. This CDR3 has 16 amino acids. Germline V gene data show CDR1 as KGHSH and CDR2 as LQKENI. The J segment lost 9 bases and the V segment lost 3 bases, leaving 12 bases of the junction unmatched. The CDR3, as DNA: TGTGCCAGCTCACCTCTCGTAAGCGGGGGGTATAGTGAGCAGTTCTTC. This translates into CASSPLVSGGYSEQFF.

This clone was seen once. Additional DNA sequences in this sample encode the identical CDR3. The chain has TRBV2 and TRBJ2-5; D unclear. Trimming removed 0 bases from V and 4 bases from J, with 3 bases in between. CDR1 is SNHLY, CDR2 FYNNEI, per germline. The CDR3 extends over 12 amino acids. The CDR3 coding sequence is TGTGCCAGCAGTGAAGCTAGAGAGACCCAGTACTTC. Translating gives CASSEARETQYF.

The CDR3 is CAWRTGSTGELFF. The CDR3, as DNA: TGTGCCTGGAGAACAGGGAGCACCGGGGAGCTGTTTTTT. V is TRBV30 and J is TRBJ2-2; tentative D call: TRBD1 (6 bases). Germline V lookup: CDR1 GTSNPN, CDR2 SVGIG (reference sequence). V lost 3 bases and J lost 4, with 9 bases in between. This CDR3 contains 13 residues.

The V gene is TRBV19, the J gene TRBJ1-1; 8 bases align to TRBD1. The CDR3 covers 15 residues. V shed 7 bases and J 8 bases; nucleotides not matched to a gene: 15. CDR1 is LNHDA and CDR2 is SQIVND in the germline V gene (reference sequence). The CDR3 coding sequence is TGTGCCAGTAATCCCAGGGACAGGCCCTCTTCGGAAGCTTTCTTT. It translates to CASNPRDRPSSEAFF.

This clone was detected a few times. The chain recombines TRBV30 with TRBJ1-5, with 9 bases that match TRBD1. Losses at the gene ends were 0 bases for V and 7 bases for J; bases not matched to a gene: 7. The CDR3 has 15 residues. The germline V gene encodes CDR1 GTSNPN and CDR2 SVGIG (reference sequence). CDR3 in amino acids: CAWSVEGQGSQPQHF. The CDR3 DNA is TGTGCCTGGAGTGTCGAAGGACAGGGGAGCCAGCCCCAGCATTTT. The variable domain in full, with the rest retrieved from reference TRBV30 and TRBJ1-5, is SQTIHQWPATLVQPVGSPLSLECTVEGTSNPNLYWYRQAAGRGLQLLFYSVGIGQISSEVPQNLSASRPQDRQFILSSKKLLLSDSGFYLCAWSVEGQGSQPQHFGDGTRLSIL.

The genes are TRBV20-1 and TRBJ1-1, with D unclear. Germline CDR1 is DFQATT and CDR2 is SNEGSKA (reference sequence). Between the trimmed V and J ends, which lost 4 bases and 5 bases, there was a span of 8 bases. The CDR3 runs to 11 residues. The CDR3 coding sequence is TGCAGTGCTATTCTCCTTACTGAAGCTTTCTTT. Amino acids: CSAILLTEAFF.

The V and J genes are TRBV7-2 and TRBJ2-3, with 8 bases fitting TRBD2. Germline lookup yields CDR1 SGHTA and CDR2 FQGNSA. The CDR3 is 15 residues long. Trimming removed 5 bases from V and 0 bases from J; junction bases left unmatched: 4. The CDR3 DNA sequence: TGTGCCAGCAGCCTCGGGGGGGCAAGCACAGATACGCAGTATTTT. Its translation is CASSLGGASTDTQYF.

CDR3 protein: CASSSRDRGQFF. The DNA for the CDR3 is TGTGCCAGCAGCTCCCGGGACAGGGGGCAGTTCTTC. The chain has TRBV11-2 and TRBJ2-1; TRBD1 matches at 10 bases. Trimming took 4 bases from V and 12 from J; bases not matched to a gene: 3. The CDR3 consists of 12 residues. Germline assignment: CDR1 SGHAT and CDR2 FQNNGV. Combining the CDR3 with reference TRBV11-2 and TRBJ2-1 gives the whole variable domain EAGVAQSPRYKIIEKRQSVAFWCNPISGHATLYWYQQILGQGPKLLIQFQNNGVVDDSQLPKDRFSAERLKGVDSTLKIQPAKLEDSAVYLCASSSRDRGQFFGPGTRLTVL.

This chain joins TRBV30 and TRBJ1-2; D might be TRBD1 (6 bases). Trimming pared 1 base from V and 1 base from J, leaving 16 bases between. This CDR3 is built from 16 residues. CDR1 is GTSNPN and CDR2 is SVGIG in the germline V gene (reference sequence). The CDR3 DNA sequence: TGTGCCTGGAGTGGGGGGCTCCGGGGTATTAACTATGGCTACACCTTC. Protein product: CAWSGGLRGINYGYTF.

The gene calls are TRBV6-1 and TRBJ2-7, with TRBD2 identical over 7 bases. This CDR3 contains 13 residues. Per germline, CDR1 MNHNS and CDR2 SASEGT. Trimming at V came to 7 bases and at J to 1 base, leaving 4 bases not matched to a gene. For the CDR3, the DNA is TGTGCCAGCACGACGGGAGGATCCTACGAGCAGTACTTC. It specifies CASTTGGSYEQYF.

The chain uses TRBV2 and TRBJ1-1; 7 bases are shared with TRBD1. CDR3 length: 13 amino acids. Germline V gives CDR1 SNHLY, CDR2 FYNNEI. V gave up 6 bases and J gave up 5 bases; unmatched junction bases: 6. CDR3 protein: CASRETGRTEAFF. The CDR3, as DNA: TGTGCCAGCAGAGAGACAGGGAGGACTGAAGCTTTCTTT.

There are a few counts of this clone. The chain joins TRBV19 to TRBJ1-3; TRBD1 matches 8 bases. The CDR3 extends over 14 amino acids. After removal of 8 bases from V and 4 bases from J, the junction contained 7 bases not matched to a gene. Germline loops: CDR1 LNHDA, CDR2 SQIVND (reference sequence). CDR3: CASLDRAKGNTIYF. In DNA form, the CDR3 reads TGTGCCAGTTTGGACAGGGCCAAGGGAAACACCATATATTTT.

V usage is TRBV7-9 and J usage is TRBJ2-5, with 7 positions matching TRBD1. The DNA end is a closer match to TRBJ2-7, so the J assignment may be wrong. CDR1 SEHNR and CDR2 FQNEAQ come from the germline V gene (reference sequence). This CDR3 is built from 15 residues. The CDR3 protein is CASSLRQGVSDEQYF. The DNA of the CDR3 is TGTGCCAGCAGCTTAAGGCAGGGGGTATCGGACGAGCAGTACTTC.

The gene calls are TRBV2 and TRBJ2-5; D is perhaps TRBD2 (5 bases). V was pared by 1 base and J by 0 bases, with 15 bases between. This CDR3 is built from 17 residues. Germline CDR1 and CDR2: SNHLY and FYNNEI. CDR3 sequence: CASSEVLSGIHQETQYF. The CDR3 bases are TGTGCCAGCAGTGAAGTGCTTTCGGGGATACACCAAGAGACCCAGTACTTC.

The rearrangement links TRBV6-1 to TRBJ2-3; TRBD2 matches 7 bases. The CDR3 length is 13 residues. Germline V gene sequence: CDR1 MNHNS, CDR2 SASEGT. The trim removed 1 base at V and 5 bases at J, leaving 0 bases unmatched. The DNA for the CDR3 is TGTGCCAGCAGTGAAGGGACTAGAGATACGCAGTATTTT. This encodes CASSEGTRDTQYF.